One T cell receptor beta chain is described in this entry. This entry comes from a study of blood T cell repertoires in COVID-19. Study as a whole: From T cells, B-cell-depleted T cells, or PBMCs came the material, which was cDNA or gDNA.

Authors' data handling: For nucleated cells, counts were estimated from reference gene primer amplification. The data were produced by immunoSEQ multiplex PCR, yet TCRdb's version contains in-frame clones alone and is incomplete. D and trimming come from the DNA, and the V and J calls and clone size come from that table. The sample records approximately 280,000 clones, around nine tenths being singletons. Germline assignment: CDR1 LGHNA and CDR2 YSLEER. The V end lost 2 bases, the J end lost 3 bases, and 17 bases lay between the germline ends. CDR3 length equals 16 residues. Cohort assignment relied on participant-reported clinical history.

The chain carries TRBV4-3 and TRBJ2-7; perhaps TRBD1 as D (6 bases). The receptor was derived from a woman in her forties who had recovered from COVID-19. The sequencing input was PBMCs or T cells enriched from blood (not recorded which). The CDR3 nucleotides read TGCGCCAGCAGCCAAACCACAGGGACGGCATTCTACGAGCAGTACTTC. It codes for CASSQTTGTAFYEQYF.